The 12 T cell receptor beta chains below come from one sample, sequenced in a study of blood T cell repertoires in COVID-19. The repertoire was sequenced with immunoSEQ multiplex PCR; TCRdb's copy has only in-frame clones and lacks some. Here the sample spans about 270,000 clones, around 83% being singletons. The sequencing sample was made of peripheral blood. The receptor set was obtained from a man aged 80 or over with acute or convalescent COVID-19.

This clone was seen only once. The J gene is TRBJ2-7, the V gene TRBV6-2 or TRBV6-3; 9 bases are a match to TRBD1. V trimming: 6 bases; J trimming: 5 bases; junction bases outside the gene matches: 14. This CDR3 is built from 16 residues. Germline assignment: CDR1 MNHEY and CDR2 SVGEGT. Here the CDR3 DNA reads TGTGCCAGCAGCCAAAAACGACAGGGGGTCCCTCACGAGCAGTACTTC. The encoded protein is CASSQKRQGVPHEQYF.

The sample holds a few counts of this clone. This chain joins TRBV5-1 and TRBJ2-2; 11 nucleotides match TRBD1. Looked up from germline, CDR1 is SGHRS and CDR2 is YFSETQ. This CDR3 is 16 amino acids long. With V trimmed by 0 bases and J by 7 bases, 5 bases remained unmatched. The DNA of the CDR3 is TGCGCCAGCAGCTTGGCCGGACAGGGGGCTGGCGGGGAGCTGTTTTTT. Protein sequence: CASSLAGQGAGGELFF. The variable domain in full, with the rest retrieved from reference TRBV5-1 and TRBJ2-2, is KAGVTQTPRYLIKTRGQQVTLSCSPISGHRSVSWYQQTPGQGLQFLFEYFSETQRNKGNFPGRFSGRQFSNSRSEMNVSTLELGDSALYLCASSLAGQGAGGELFFGEGSRLTVL.

This chain connects TRBV21-1 to TRBJ2-7; the table assigns TRBD2, which was not confirmed against the DNA. TRBV21-1 is deemed a pseudogene. This CDR3 has 22 residues. The CDR3 coding sequence is TGTGCCAGCAGCAAACGACCCTTGGGGCGGGGGCTAGCGGACCGCCGGGCCCACGAGCAGTACTTC. It specifies CASSKRPLGRGLADRRAHEQYF.

The CDR3 reads CASSSGLAGLTDTQYF. The CDR3 bases are TGTGCCAGCAGCTCGGGACTAGCGGGCCTCACAGATACGCAGTATTTT. The chain has TRBV7-9 and TRBJ2-3; 12 nucleotides match TRBD2. From germline, CDR1 is SEHNR and CDR2 FQNEAQ (reference sequence). The length of the CDR3 is 16 residues. V lost 4 bases, J lost 2 bases, and 4 bases stayed unmatched. The whole variable domain, remainder taken from reference TRBV7-9 and TRBJ2-3, is DTGVSQNPRHKITKRGQNVTFRCDPISEHNRLYWYRQTLGQGPEFLTYFQNEAQLEKSRLLSDRFSAERPKGSFSTLEIQRTEQGDSAMYLCASSSGLAGLTDTQYFGPGTRLTVL.

The chain carries TRBV28 and TRBJ1-4; weak D call: TRBD1 (5 bases). Germline V gene data show CDR1 as MDHEN and CDR2 as SYDVKM. V lost 6 bases and J 5 bases, leaving 16 bases between the germline ends. This CDR3 region has 15 residues. CDR3 bases: TGTGCCAGCAGGCCCGGCGGGGGATTGAATGAAAAACTGTTTTTT. Amino acid sequence: CASRPGGGLNEKLFF.

The V call is TRBV7-9, the J call TRBJ1-2, with D uncertain. Germline CDR1 reads SEHNR; CDR2 reads FQNEAQ (reference sequence). This CDR3 is 13 amino acids long. V lost 5 bases and J lost 3, with 10 bases in between. This CDR3 reads CASSLTADYGYTF. CDR3 coding DNA: TGTGCCAGCAGCCTGACCGCGGACTATGGCTACACCTTC.

The V and J genes are TRBV11-2 and TRBJ2-1; 7 bases are shared with TRBD1. The CDR3 totals 15 residues. Losses at the gene ends were 3 bases for V and 2 bases for J; bases not matched to a gene: 4. Germline loops: CDR1 SGHAT, CDR2 FQNNGV. The CDR3 nucleotides read TGTGCCAGCAGCTTGCCGGGGACAGCCTACAATGAGCAGTTCTTC. The encoded protein is CASSLPGTAYNEQFF.

The chain links TRBV19 to TRBJ1-3; a weak D match, TRBD1 (5 bases). The V gene lost 10 bases and the J gene lost 0 bases, with 25 bases spanning the gap. CDR1 and CDR2 (germline): LNHDA, SQIVND (reference sequence). This CDR3 has 18 residues. The CDR3 protein is CAIAPLTATASSGNTIYF. The CDR3 DNA sequence: TGTGCCATCGCTCCCCTTACGGCGACAGCGAGCTCTGGAAACACCATATATTTT.

The rearrangement uses TRBV24-1 and TRBJ2-1; TRBD1 agrees at 9 bases. Germline V CDR1 and CDR2: KGHDR, SFDVKD. The CDR3 spans 16 residues. V gave up 4 bases and J gave up 0 bases; unmatched junction bases: 3. The CDR3 nucleotides read TGTGCCACCAGTGACCCGACAGGGGGCTCCTACAATGAGCAGTTCTTC. Protein: CATSDPTGGSYNEQFF.

V gene TRBV5-1 combines with J gene TRBJ2-5; 10 bases align to TRBD2. The CDR3 consists of 16 residues. V was clipped by 1 base and J by 1 base; unmatched bases: 4. CDR1 SGHRS and CDR2 YFSETQ come from the germline V gene. The DNA for the CDR3 is TGCGCCAGCAGCTTGACTAGCGGGACGATCCAAGAGACCCAGTACTTC. Encoded protein: CASSLTSGTIQETQYF. The full variable domain, with the rest looked up from reference TRBV5-1 and TRBJ2-5, is KAGVTQTPRYLIKTRGQQVTLSCSPISGHRSVSWYQQTPGQGLQFLFEYFSETQRNKGNFPGRFSGRQFSNSRSEMNVSTLELGDSALYLCASSLTSGTIQETQYFGPGTRLLVL.

Only one count was recorded for this clone. The J gene is TRBJ2-3, the V gene TRBV7-9; D is uncertain. CDR3 length: 14 residues. The V gene lost 0 bases and the J gene lost 6 bases, with 10 bases spanning the gap. The germline V gene encodes CDR1 SEHNR and CDR2 FQNEAQ (reference sequence). The CDR3 here is CASSLAGAEDTQYF. DNA of the CDR3: TGTGCCAGCAGCTTAGCAGGAGCCGAGGATACGCAGTATTTT.

This clone was found once. The V and J genes are TRBV14 and TRBJ1-1; D is perhaps TRBD1 (6 bases). Germline CDR1 reads SGHDN; CDR2 reads FVKESK. The CDR3 extends over 13 amino acids. The V end was cut by 5 bases, the J end by 1 base, with 8 bases between. The CDR3 sequence: CASSGDKNTEAFF. CDR3 nucleotides: TGTGCCAGCAGCGGGGACAAGAACACTGAAGCTTTCTTT.